This T cell receptor beta chain was retrieved from a study of molecular identifiers for immune sequencing clone quantification. Each CDR3 protein gets one entry after TCRdb re-called the PCR reads with MiXCR. The profile shows approximately 590,000 distinct CDR3 sequences, over 25% of them singletons. Points on this clonotype: No antigen is known for it.

The study, taken as a whole, reports: More than 99% of effector molecules, versus under 1% of naive-cell molecules, belonged to clones above 20 RNA copies.

The CD8+CD4-CCR7+CD45RA+ phenotype defined the sorted naive CD8 T cells. Sequencing used naive CD8+ T cells from blood, with Jurkat cell RNA spiked in. Subset reported: FACS-sorted CD8+CD4-CCR7+CD45RA+ naive T cells. This clonotype was obtained from a human donor in good health. Some libraries in this study had Jurkat cell RNA spiked in.

In nucleotides, the CDR3 is TGTGCCAGTGATCAGGGGGCTAGCAATCAGCCCCAGCATTTT. Protein: CASDQGASNQPQHF. J is TRBJ1-5 and V is TRBV19; TRBD1 matches 8 bases. This CDR3 region has 14 residues. Germline V gene data show CDR1 as LNHDA and CDR2 as SQIVND (reference sequence). The V and J ends lost 8 bases and 0 bases, in that order; junction bases with no gene match: 3.